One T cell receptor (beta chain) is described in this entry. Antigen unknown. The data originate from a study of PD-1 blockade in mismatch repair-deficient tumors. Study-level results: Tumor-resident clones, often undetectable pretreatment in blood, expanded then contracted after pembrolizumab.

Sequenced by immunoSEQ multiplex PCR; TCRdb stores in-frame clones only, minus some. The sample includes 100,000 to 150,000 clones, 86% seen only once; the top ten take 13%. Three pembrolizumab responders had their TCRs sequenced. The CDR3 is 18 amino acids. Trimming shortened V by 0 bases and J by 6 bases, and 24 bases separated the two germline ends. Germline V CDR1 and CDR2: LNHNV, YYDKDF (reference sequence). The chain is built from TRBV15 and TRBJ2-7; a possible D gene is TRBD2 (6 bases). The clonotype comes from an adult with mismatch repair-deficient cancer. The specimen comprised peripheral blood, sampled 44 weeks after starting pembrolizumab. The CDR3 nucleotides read TGTGCCACCAGCAGAGAACGCGGGATTACTAGCCAGAACGCCGAGCAGTACTTC. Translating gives CATSRERGITSQNAEQYF.